The clone carrying this T cell receptor beta chain has just a few counts. What it binds is not known. These data come from a study of T cell repertoires in cytomegalovirus infection. Looking at the study overall: Indications came from public TCR beta signatures; they pointed to CMV infection and to a matching HLA type.

Germline lookup yields CDR1 MDHEN and CDR2 SYDVKM. The CDR3 spans 15 residues. Trimming shortened V by 6 bases and J by 0 bases, and 14 bases separated the two germline ends. Findings of the study overall: Ex vivo responses were dominated by HLA-C-restricted CMV-specific TCR beta clonotypes.

A single record per CDR3 protein comes from TCRdb applying MiXCR to the reads. Of 45,000 to 55,000 distinct CDR3 sequences listed, about 21% are singletons. This material consisted of CD8+ T cells from cultured PBMCs, taken from culture after CMV antigen stimulation. The sequence derives from a human donor in good health (CMV status not recorded). Some clones in this sample may be carry-over from other donors' samples. The chain recombines TRBV28 with TRBJ1-1; D remains unclear. The CDR3 here is CASSPLGRMNTEAFF. CDR3 bases: TGTGCCAGCAGCCCCTTAGGCAGGATGAACACTGAAGCTTTCTTT.